This TCR beta chain was sequenced for a study of blood T cell repertoires in COVID-19. Study-level background: Spain, Italy and the United States supplied samples that represented acute and convalescent COVID-19.

In the source study's methods: Amplification with reference gene primers provided the estimates of nucleated cell counts. The data were produced by immunoSEQ multiplex PCR, yet TCRdb's version contains in-frame clones alone and is incomplete. Clone size and the V and J calls come from that table; the DNA yielded D and trimming. This sample has 120,000 or so clones, with around four fifths found just once. V lost 4 bases, J lost 9 bases, and 31 bases lay in between. CDR1 is MNHEY, CDR2 SVGEGT, per germline. This CDR3 is built from 19 residues. The sequence came from a human donor in a cohort sampled during active COVID-19. The source material was peripheral blood. The chain has TRBV6-2 or TRBV6-3 and TRBJ2-1; D perhaps matches TRBD1 (5 bases). CDR3 protein: CASSSPYTVTGQKGGEQFF. CDR3 DNA sequence: TGTGCCAGCAGTTCCCCCTACACCGTAACAGGCCAGAAGGGTGGTGAGCAGTTCTTC.